The sequence of this TCR beta chain was determined in a study of blood T cells in healthy people across ages. Combining a sample-barcoded 5' primer with a J-beta primer mix, a second PCR ran for roughly 6 to 12 cycles. TCRdb reanalysed the 5' RACE reads using MiXCR and keeps one entry per CDR3 protein. The repertoire has approximately 960,000 distinct CDR3 sequences, about 27% of them found once; the top ten carry 10%. V lost 5 bases, J lost 0 bases, and 7 bases stayed unmatched. The CDR3 spans 17 residues. In germline, CDR1 is SGHTA, CDR2 FQGTGA. The table lists this clonotype with a few counts. Antigen specificity is unknown. General observations from the study: Researchers judged that diversity estimates from one million T cells fell short of true values. Possibly, changes in expanded clonotypes were confounded because donor CMV status was unknown. Long-lived donors had more naive CD4+ cells and higher diversity than aged donors.

These data also formed part of another study, on T cells of mothers and their children.

Sequencing was carried out using blood. The chain links TRBV7-3 to TRBJ2-6; 7 bases fit TRBD1. The sequence came from a woman in her thirties or forties in good health. CDR3 loop: CASSPYQGDSGANVLTF. In DNA form, the CDR3 reads TGTGCCAGCAGCCCATACCAGGGGGACTCTGGGGCCAACGTCCTGACTTTC.